This entry describes one T cell receptor (beta chain). What antigen it recognizes has not been identified. Base qualities are not recorded, but no much larger clone differs from it by a single base. The TCR beta CDR3 regions were amplified from RNA transcripts. A first-round RT-PCR of the TCR CDR3 used the HTBI primer set with the Qiagen OneStep RT-PCR kit. The libraries were constructed in a second round of multiplex PCR and then size-selected and purified. Libraries were sequenced paired-end with 100 bp reads on an Illumina HiSeq2000. On the authors' methods: SOAPnuke was used to process the raw data, with reads discarded if the reads contained adapters or uncalled bases, had a mean Phred below 15, or lacked an exact constant-primer or identifier match. COPE v1.2.5 was used to merge high-quality paired reads, and clonotypes were defined as unique nucleotide sequences. Clonotypes were aligned to IMGT TRBV, TRBD and TRBJ reference segments using MiTCR v1.1. The analysis included only V-J combinations with a frequency above 0.0001, which together covered around 99% of the repertoires. A TCS score was defined as the ratio between F50 (clonal expansion) and ExV (chaos), using BLOSUM62-based TCRdist between CDR3 peptides within each V-J. Welch's t-statistics and random forest reduced 514 V-J features to 13, which were used in a naive Bayes classifier (R e1071). TCRdb trimmed public reads at Q25 via fastp, called clones via MiXCR and kept in-frame beta chains. Identical CDR3 proteins give one entry, which carries the most common genes and DNA. The V and J calls shown here were made by TCRdb, not taken from the authors' results. The sample table holds some 350,000 distinct CDR3 sequences, of which 25% were seen once. Over 70% of the sample belongs to the ten largest clones.

In the germline V gene, CDR1 corresponds to SGHTA and CDR2 to FQGNSA. The CDR3 spans 14 residues, from the cysteine through the phenylalanine. The CDR3 DNA has 42 bases and is translated from base 1. V is shortened by 10 bases, J by 8 bases, and the region joining them spans 20 bases. These data belong to a study of T cells in Graves' hyperthyroidism and ophthalmopathy (dated by TCRdb to the late 2010s). Broadly, across the study: Peripheral blood was sampled at the time of initial diagnosis, prior to any treatment. To identify TCR V-J signatures that set the groups apart, the researchers used a discovery cohort of 100 patients, made up of roughly 45 with Graves' ophthalmopathy and about 59 with stable Graves' hyperthyroidism. An independent validation cohort of fewer than 20 hyperthyroidism patients and more than 15 patients who later progressed to ophthalmopathy tested prospective prediction of ophthalmopathy. The 75 to 100 discovery patients were randomly split 7:3 into training and test sets. The study also compared thyroid tissue and blood T-cell repertoires from more than five Graves' hyperthyroidism patients. Following sampling, methimazole starting at 30 mg daily was given to hyperthyroidism patients, and high-dose intravenous methylprednisolone was given to ophthalmopathy patients. TCR Vbeta CDR3 sequencing of 120 to 150 peripheral blood samples (roughly 43 ophthalmopathy, roughly 74 hyperthyroidism and approximately 17 progressor patients) is reported in the paper. The paper's findings and limits, for the study overall: A model built on a 13 V-J signature distinguished ophthalmopathy from stable hyperthyroidism, reaching around 88% sensitivity and 81.08% specificity in cross-validation and 80%/75% in testing. Blood samples also contained most of the expanded thyroid clonotypes (frequency above 0.001), which suggests that blood repertoires may reflect thyroid immune responses. Sample size was not statistically predetermined, and blinding of investigators to group allocation was not performed. During validation, the model predicted progression to ophthalmopathy a median of approximately 6 months ahead of onset, with around 71% sensitivity and less than 85% specificity.

Stable Graves' hyperthyroidism was defined as the absence of progression to ophthalmopathy over 18 months of follow-up. Hyperthyroidism patients were newly diagnosed, with disease duration under 2 months, and aged 18 to 65 years. Any patient with an uncontrolled infection, another autoimmune disease, pregnancy or lactation was excluded. Diagnoses were established on the basis of clinical symptoms, serum thyroxine and TRAb, thyroid ultrasound, and orbital computed tomography. Ficoll-Paque density gradient centrifugation was used to isolate PBMCs from about 9 ml of fresh peripheral blood. Total RNA was extracted using Trizol reagent, and RNA quality was assessed on an Agilent 2100 Bioanalyzer.

Rearrangement joined TRBV7-2 to TRBJ1-4, with an unclear D gene assignment. The source is a man aged 50 or older with Graves' hyperthyroidism. Sequenced input: blood. DNA sequence: TGTGCCACCGCGACTCAAGGCCCGCGGGAAAAACTGTTTTTT. This yields the protein CATATQGPREKLFF.